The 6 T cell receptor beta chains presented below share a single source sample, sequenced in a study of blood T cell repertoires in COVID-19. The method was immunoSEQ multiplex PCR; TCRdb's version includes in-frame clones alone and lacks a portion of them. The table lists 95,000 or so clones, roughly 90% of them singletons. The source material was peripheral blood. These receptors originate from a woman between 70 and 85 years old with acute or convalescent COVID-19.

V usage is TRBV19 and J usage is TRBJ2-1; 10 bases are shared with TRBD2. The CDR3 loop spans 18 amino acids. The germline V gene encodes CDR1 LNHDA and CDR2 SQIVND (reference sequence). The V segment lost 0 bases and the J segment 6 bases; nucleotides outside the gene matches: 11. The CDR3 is CASSIEGRRAGGPNEQFF. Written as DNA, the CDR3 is TGTGCCAGTAGTATAGAGGGCCGTCGAGCGGGGGGGCCCAATGAGCAGTTCTTC.

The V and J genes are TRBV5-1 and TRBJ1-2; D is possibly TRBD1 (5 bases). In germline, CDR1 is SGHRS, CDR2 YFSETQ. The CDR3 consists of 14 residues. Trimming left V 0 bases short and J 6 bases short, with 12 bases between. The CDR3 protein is CASSLDLGRDGYTF. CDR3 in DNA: TGCGCCAGCAGCTTGGATCTGGGCAGGGATGGCTACACCTTC.

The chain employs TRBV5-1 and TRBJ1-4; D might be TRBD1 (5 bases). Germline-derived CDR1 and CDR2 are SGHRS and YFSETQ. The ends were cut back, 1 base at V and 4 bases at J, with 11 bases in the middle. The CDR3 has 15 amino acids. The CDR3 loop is CASSLLGHLNEKLFF. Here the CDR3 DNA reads TGCGCCAGCAGCTTGTTAGGACACCTTAATGAAAAACTGTTTTTT.

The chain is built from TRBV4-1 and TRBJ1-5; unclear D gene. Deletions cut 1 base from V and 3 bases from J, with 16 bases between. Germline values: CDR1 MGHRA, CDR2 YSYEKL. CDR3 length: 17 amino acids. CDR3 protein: CASSQGWGGNNNQPQHF. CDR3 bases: TGCGCCAGCAGCCAAGGCTGGGGAGGGAACAACAATCAGCCCCAGCATTTT.

CDR3: CATSQSAVNYGYTF. DNA for the CDR3: TGTGCCACCAGTCAATCAGCGGTAAACTATGGCTACACCTTC. The V call is TRBV24-1, the J call TRBJ1-2; D remains unclear. This CDR3 has 14 residues. Germline V gene data show CDR1 as KGHDR and CDR2 as SFDVKD. Deletions cut 6 bases from V and 2 bases from J, with 12 bases between.

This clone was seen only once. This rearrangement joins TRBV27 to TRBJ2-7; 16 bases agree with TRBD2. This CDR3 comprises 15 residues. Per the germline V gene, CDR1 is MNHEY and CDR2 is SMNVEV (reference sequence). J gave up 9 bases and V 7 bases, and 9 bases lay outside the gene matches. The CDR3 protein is CASTPAGLAGGMQYF. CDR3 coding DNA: TGTGCCAGCACCCCCGCGGGACTAGCGGGAGGGATGCAGTACTTC.